The text below deals with one T cell receptor beta chain. Its antigen is not identified. The sample is drawn from a study of shared clonotypes between healthy human individuals. Broader study findings: Read depth was anticipated to influence clonotype sharing among donors.

Assay used: immunoSEQ multiplex PCR; TCRdb lists only in-frame clones, some missing. The data hold some 2,500,000 clones, with more than 85% observed a single time. The receptor was isolated from a man between 18 and 35 years old in good health. Some clones in this sample may be carry-over from other donors' samples. The sequencing input was naive CD4+ T cells from PBMCs. Subset described: CD45RA+ positively selected.

DNA of the CDR3: TGCAGCGTTGAAGATCGGGGACACACCGGGGAGCTGTTTTTT. Translated, it gives CSVEDRGHTGELFF. This chain joins TRBV29-1 and TRBJ2-2; D is tentatively TRBD1 or TRBD2 (5 bases each). The CDR3 sequence is 14 residues long. CDR1 SQVTM and CDR2 ANQGSEA come from the germline V gene. V was cut by 0 bases and J by 3 bases, with 8 bases left in between.